This T cell receptor (beta chain) is drawn from a study of T cell changes during pregnancy in multiple sclerosis. Profiled with immunoSEQ multiplex PCR; TCRdb holds only in-frame clones, not every one. Found here are 55,000 to 85,000 clones, 92% of them singletons; the top ten hold over 1.3%. V lost 4 bases and J lost 0, with 13 bases in between. The germline V gene has CDR1 LNHDA and CDR2 SQIVND (reference sequence). This CDR3 contains 15 residues. The origin of this receptor is a female donor with multiple sclerosis, enrolled in a pregnancy study. Sequenced here: peripheral blood, sampled after pregnancy. The chain links TRBV19 to TRBJ2-7, with a tentative D call TRBD1 (6 bases). CDR3 in DNA: TGTGCCAGTAGTACCTCGGGACATGGCTCCTACGAGCAGTACTTC. Amino acids: CASSTSGHGSYEQYF. Full variable domain (rest looked up from reference TRBV19 and TRBJ2-7): DGGITQSPKYLFRKEGQNVTLSCEQNLNHDAMYWYRQDPGQGLRLIYYSQIVNDFQKGDIAEGYSVSREKKESFPLTVTSAQKNPTAFYLCASSTSGHGSYEQYFGPGTRLTVT.